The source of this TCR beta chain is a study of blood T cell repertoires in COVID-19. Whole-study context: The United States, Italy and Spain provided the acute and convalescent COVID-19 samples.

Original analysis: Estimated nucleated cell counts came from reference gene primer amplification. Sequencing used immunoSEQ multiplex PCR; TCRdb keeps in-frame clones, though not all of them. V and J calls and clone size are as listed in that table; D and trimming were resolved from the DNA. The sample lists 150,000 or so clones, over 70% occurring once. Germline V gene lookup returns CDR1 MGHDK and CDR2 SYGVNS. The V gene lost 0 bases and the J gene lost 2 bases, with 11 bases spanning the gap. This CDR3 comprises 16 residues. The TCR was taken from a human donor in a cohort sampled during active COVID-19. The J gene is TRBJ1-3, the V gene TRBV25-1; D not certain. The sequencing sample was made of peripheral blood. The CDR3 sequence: CASSEYVDKTGNTIYF. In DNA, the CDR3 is TGTGCCAGCAGTGAATACGTAGATAAGACTGGAAACACCATATATTTT.